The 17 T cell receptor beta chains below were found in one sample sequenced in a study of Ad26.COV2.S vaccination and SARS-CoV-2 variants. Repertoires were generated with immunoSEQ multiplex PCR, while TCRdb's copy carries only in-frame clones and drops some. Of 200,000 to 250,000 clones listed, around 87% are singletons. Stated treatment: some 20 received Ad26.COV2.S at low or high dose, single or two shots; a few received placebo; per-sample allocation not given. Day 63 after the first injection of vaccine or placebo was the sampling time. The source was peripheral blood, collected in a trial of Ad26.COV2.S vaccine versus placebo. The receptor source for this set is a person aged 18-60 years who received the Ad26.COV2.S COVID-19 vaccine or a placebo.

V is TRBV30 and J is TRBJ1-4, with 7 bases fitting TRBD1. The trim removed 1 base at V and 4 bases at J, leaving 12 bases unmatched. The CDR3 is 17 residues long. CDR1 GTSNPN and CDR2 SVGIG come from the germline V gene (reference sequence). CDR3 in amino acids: CAWSGQGDVSLNEKLFF. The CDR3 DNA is TGTGCCTGGAGTGGACAGGGCGATGTCTCCCTTAATGAAAAACTGTTTTTT.

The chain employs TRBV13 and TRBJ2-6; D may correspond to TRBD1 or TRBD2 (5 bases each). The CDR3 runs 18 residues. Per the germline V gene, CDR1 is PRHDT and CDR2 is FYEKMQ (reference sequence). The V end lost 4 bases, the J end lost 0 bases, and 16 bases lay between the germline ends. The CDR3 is CASSSIGTRISGANVLTF. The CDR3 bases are TGTGCCAGCAGCTCCATTGGGACCCGAATCTCTGGGGCCAACGTCCTGACTTTC.

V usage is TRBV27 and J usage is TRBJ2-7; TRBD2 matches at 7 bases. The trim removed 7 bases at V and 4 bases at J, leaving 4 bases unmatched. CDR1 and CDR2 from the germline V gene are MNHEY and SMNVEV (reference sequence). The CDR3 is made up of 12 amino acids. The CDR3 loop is CASTGAGYEQYF. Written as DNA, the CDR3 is TGTGCCAGCACGGGAGCGGGGTACGAGCAGTACTTC.

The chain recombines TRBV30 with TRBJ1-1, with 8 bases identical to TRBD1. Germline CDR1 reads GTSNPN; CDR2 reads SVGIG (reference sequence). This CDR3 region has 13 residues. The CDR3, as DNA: TGTGCTCATTCTGCAGGGGGCGGGGCTGAAGCTTTCTTT. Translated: CAHSAGGGAEAFF.

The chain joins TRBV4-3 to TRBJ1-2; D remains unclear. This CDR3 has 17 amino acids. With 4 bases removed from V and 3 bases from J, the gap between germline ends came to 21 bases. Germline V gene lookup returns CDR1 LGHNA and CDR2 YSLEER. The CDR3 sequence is CASSPGRLLIIDYGYTF. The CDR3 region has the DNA TGCGCCAGCAGCCCTGGGCGGCTTCTCATCATTGACTATGGCTACACCTTC.

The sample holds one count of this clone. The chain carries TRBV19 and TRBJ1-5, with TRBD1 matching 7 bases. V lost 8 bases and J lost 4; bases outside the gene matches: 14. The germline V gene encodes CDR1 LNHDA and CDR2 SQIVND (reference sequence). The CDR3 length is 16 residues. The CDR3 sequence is CASSLLGGQQNQPQHF. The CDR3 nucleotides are TGTGCCAGTTCTCTGCTTGGGGGACAGCAAAATCAGCCCCAGCATTTT.

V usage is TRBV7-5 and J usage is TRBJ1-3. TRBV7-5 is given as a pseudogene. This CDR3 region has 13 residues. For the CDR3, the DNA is TGTGCCAGAAGCTCCACCCTTGGAAACACCATATATTTT. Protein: CARSSTLGNTIYF.

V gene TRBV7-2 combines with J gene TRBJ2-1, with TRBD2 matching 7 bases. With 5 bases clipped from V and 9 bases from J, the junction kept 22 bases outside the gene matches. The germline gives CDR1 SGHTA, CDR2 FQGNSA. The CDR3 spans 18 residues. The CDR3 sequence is CASSPPGRLSYSGGEQFF. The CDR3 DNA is TGTGCCAGCAGCCCCCCGGGTCGTCTGTCTTATTCGGGGGGTGAGCAGTTCTTC.

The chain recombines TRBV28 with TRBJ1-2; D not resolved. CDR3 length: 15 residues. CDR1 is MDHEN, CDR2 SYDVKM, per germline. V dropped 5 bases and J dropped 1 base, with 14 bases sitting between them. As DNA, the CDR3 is TGTGCCAGCAGTACTATCAGGTCCCTTAACTATGGCTACACCTTC. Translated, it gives CASSTIRSLNYGYTF.

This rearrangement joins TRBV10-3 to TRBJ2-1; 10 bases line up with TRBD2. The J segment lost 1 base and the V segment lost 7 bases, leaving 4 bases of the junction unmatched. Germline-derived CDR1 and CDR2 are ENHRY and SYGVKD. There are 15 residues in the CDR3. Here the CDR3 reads CAITSGGGSYNEQFF. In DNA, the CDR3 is TGTGCCATCACGAGCGGGGGGGGGTCCTACAATGAGCAGTTCTTC.

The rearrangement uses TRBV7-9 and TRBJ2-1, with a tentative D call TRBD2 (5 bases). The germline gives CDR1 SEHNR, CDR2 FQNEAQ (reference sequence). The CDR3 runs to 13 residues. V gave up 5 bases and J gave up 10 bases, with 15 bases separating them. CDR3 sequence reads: CASSQPGPGEQFF. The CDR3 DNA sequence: TGTGCCAGCAGCCAACCCGGTCCGGGAGAGCAGTTCTTC. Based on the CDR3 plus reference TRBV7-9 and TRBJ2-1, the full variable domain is DTGVSQNPRHKITKRGQNVTFRCDPISEHNRLYWYRQTLGQGPEFLTYFQNEAQLEKSRLLSDRFSAERPKGSFSTLEIQRTEQGDSAMYLCASSQPGPGEQFFGPGTRLTVL.

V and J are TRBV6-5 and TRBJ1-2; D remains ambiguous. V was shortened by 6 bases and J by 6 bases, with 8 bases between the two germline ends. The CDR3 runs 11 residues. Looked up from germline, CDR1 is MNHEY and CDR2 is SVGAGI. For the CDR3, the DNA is TGTGCCAGCAGGTCCCTAGATGGCTACACCTTC. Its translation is CASRSLDGYTF.

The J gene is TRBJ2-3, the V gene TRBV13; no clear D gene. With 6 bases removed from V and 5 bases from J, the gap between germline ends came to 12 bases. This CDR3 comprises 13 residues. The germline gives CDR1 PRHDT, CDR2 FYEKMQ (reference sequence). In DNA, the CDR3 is TGTGCCAGCAGTTCTAGTAGTATAGATACGCAGTATTTT. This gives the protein CASSSSSIDTQYF.

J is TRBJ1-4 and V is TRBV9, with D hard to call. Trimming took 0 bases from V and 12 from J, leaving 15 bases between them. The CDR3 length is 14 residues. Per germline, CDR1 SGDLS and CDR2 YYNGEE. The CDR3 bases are TGTGCCAGCAGCGTAGGTAGCTGGGGTACGGAACTGTTTTTT. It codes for CASSVGSWGTELFF.

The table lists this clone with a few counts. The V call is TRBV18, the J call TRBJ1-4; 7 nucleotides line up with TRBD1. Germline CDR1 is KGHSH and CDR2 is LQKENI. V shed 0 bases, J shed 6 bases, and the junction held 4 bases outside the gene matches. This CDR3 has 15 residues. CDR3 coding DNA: TGTGCCAGCTCACCACCCCGCAGGGGGGATGAAAAACTGTTTTTT. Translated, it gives CASSPPRRGDEKLFF.

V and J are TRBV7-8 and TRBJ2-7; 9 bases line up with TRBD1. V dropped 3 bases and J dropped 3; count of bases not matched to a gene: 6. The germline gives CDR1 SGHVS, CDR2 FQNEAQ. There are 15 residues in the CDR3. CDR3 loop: CASSFNRQGGYEQYF. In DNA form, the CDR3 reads TGTGCCAGCAGCTTCAATAGACAGGGGGGCTACGAGCAGTACTTC.

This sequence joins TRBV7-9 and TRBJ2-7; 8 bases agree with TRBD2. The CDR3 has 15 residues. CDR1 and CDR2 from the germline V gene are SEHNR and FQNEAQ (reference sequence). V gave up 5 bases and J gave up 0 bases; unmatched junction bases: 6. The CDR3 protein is CASSPGGAVSYEQYF. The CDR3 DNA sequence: TGTGCCAGCAGCCCCGGGGGGGCAGTCTCCTACGAGCAGTACTTC.